This passage covers 8 T cell receptor beta chains from one sample sequenced in a study of T-cell reconstitution after alpha-beta-depleted transplantation in children. The library targeted TCRbeta and was prepared with unique molecular identifiers. TCRdb recomputed calls from the PCR reads with MiXCR, one row per CDR3 protein. The sample has fewer than 550,000 distinct CDR3 sequences, about an eighth seen once. This material consisted of PBMCs, mostly from graft donor cells, taken 180 days after TCRalphabeta/CD19-depleted stem cell transplant. These receptors were taken from a female patient aged 2 to 10 who had a stem cell transplant for aplastic anemia, so the T cells may come from the graft donor.

This clonotype occurred many times. The chain uses TRBV4-2 and TRBJ1-5; 10 nucleotides line up with TRBD1. This CDR3 contains 18 residues. CDR1 is LGHNA and CDR2 is YNFKEQ in the germline V gene. V shed 0 bases, J shed 0 bases, and the junction held 5 bases outside the gene matches. In DNA, the CDR3 is TGTGCCAGCAGCCAAGAGGGGACAGGGGTCGCTAGCAATCAGCCCCAGCATTTT. It yields the protein CASSQEGTGVASNQPQHF.

The chain employs TRBV10-3 and TRBJ2-1; D is unclear. CDR3 length: 11 amino acids. CDR1 and CDR2 from the germline V gene are ENHRY and SYGVKD. V lost 4 bases, J lost 6 bases, and 4 bases lay in between. In nucleotides, the CDR3 is TGTGCCATCAGTGCGGGCAATGAGCAGTTCTTC. This gives the protein CAISAGNEQFF.

The V and J genes are TRBV6-2 or TRBV6-3 and TRBJ1-5, with 7 bases fitting TRBD1. This CDR3 region has 15 residues. Losses at the gene ends were 6 bases for V and 5 bases for J; bases not matched to a gene: 10. Germline CDR1 reads MNHEY; CDR2 reads SVGEGT. The CDR3 reads CASRHGPGTDQPQHF. In nucleotides, the CDR3 is TGTGCCAGCAGACACGGGCCCGGGACAGATCAGCCCCAGCATTTT.

This clonotype was seen a handful of times. V gene TRBV7-2 combines with J gene TRBJ2-1, with TRBD2 identical over 7 bases. This CDR3 is 16 amino acids long. In germline, CDR1 is SGHTA, CDR2 FQGNSA. J was trimmed by 3 bases and V by 4 bases; bases with no gene match: 9. The CDR3 is CASSSIQLANYNEQFF. CDR3 bases: TGTGCCAGCAGCTCGATTCAACTAGCGAACTACAATGAGCAGTTCTTC.

The table lists this clonotype with a few counts. The chain recombines TRBV6-2 or TRBV6-3 with TRBJ2-1, with 10 positions matching TRBD2. The germline gives CDR1 MNHEY, CDR2 SVGEGT. There are 15 residues in the CDR3. Germline trimming cut 6 bases from V and 9 bases from J; bases unmatched to any gene: 11. The CDR3 nucleotides read TGTGCCAGCAGGCGCACCGGGACTAGCGAAGGTGAGCAGTTCTTC. Amino acids: CASRRTGTSEGEQFF.

This chain connects TRBV10-3 to TRBJ2-7; D is possibly TRBD1 or TRBD2 (6 bases each). Germline loops: CDR1 ENHRY, CDR2 SYGVKD. V lost 5 bases, J lost 0 bases, and 23 bases lay in between. The CDR3 consists of 18 residues. CDR3 sequence (DNA): TGTGCCATCAGTTTATACGACCCTGGCGGGACACCCTCCTACGAGCAGTACTTC. This sequence encodes CAISLYDPGGTPSYEQYF.

The rearrangement uses TRBV4-2 and TRBJ1-4; D is undetermined. The germline V and J ends were trimmed by 4 bases and 0 bases, with 15 bases remaining between them. Germline loops: CDR1 LGHNA, CDR2 YNFKEQ. This CDR3 spans 17 amino acids. The CDR3 DNA reads TGTGCCAGCAGCCCCAGACCCACACCAGCAACTAATGAAAAACTGTTTTTT. Its translation: CASSPRPTPATNEKLFF.

This clonotype was seen many times. The chain joins TRBV7-2 to TRBJ1-5, with D perhaps TRBD1 (6 bases). This CDR3 spans 17 amino acids. The germline V gene has CDR1 SGHTA and CDR2 FQGNSA. The V and J ends lost 4 bases and 7 bases respectively, with 23 bases between them. The chain's CDR3 is CASSWGRPQDGGQPQHF. The CDR3 DNA is TGTGCCAGCAGCTGGGGGCGGCCCCAAGATGGAGGCCAGCCCCAGCATTTT.